The clone carrying this T cell receptor beta chain has just a few counts. This CDR3 contains 15 residues. Germline V gives CDR1 MGHRA, CDR2 YSYEKL. The V and J ends lost 3 bases and 5 bases respectively, with 13 bases between them. One Seattle source followed patients from active infection through their disease course. The data derive from a study of blood T cell repertoires in COVID-19. Study-wide background: Collection of acute and convalescent COVID-19 samples took place in the United States, Italy and Spain. T cells, B-cell-depleted T cells, or PBMCs supplied cDNA or gDNA.

Authors' processing steps: Scientists estimated how many nucleated cells there were by amplifying reference gene primers. TCRdb's table, derived via immunoSEQ multiplex PCR, lists solely in-frame clones and lacks some. Clone size and V and J calls were adopted from that table, with D and trimming inferred from the DNA. Of fewer than 200,000 clones listed, approximately 85% were seen once; the top ten hold more than 7%. The sequence came from a woman aged 55-69 years with COVID-19, enrolled during active disease. The chain carries TRBV4-1 and TRBJ1-4; D is undetermined. Sequences were obtained from peripheral blood. The CDR3, as DNA: TGCGCCAGCAGCCATATCGTACAGAGAAATGAAAAACTGTTTTTT. It codes for CASSHIVQRNEKLFF.